Described below is a single T cell receptor (beta chain) sequence and its context. Its target is unknown. Germline loops: CDR1 MNHNS, CDR2 SASEGT. This CDR3 spans 15 amino acids. 5'RACE template switching built TCR beta cDNA with unique molecular identifiers. Reanalyzing the 5' RACE reads, TCRdb keeps one entry per CDR3 protein, without DNA. The sample has about 550,000 distinct CDR3 sequences, and its top ten clones hold approximately 3.5%. This entry belongs to a study of T cells expressing NK-cell markers. General study points: These clonotypes, the leaders elsewhere, also led the CD3+CD56-NKG2C+ fraction in a handful of donors. Five or six donors showed dominant NKG2C+ clonotypes comprising about 1.0-7.5% of their CD8+ T cells.

Material for sequencing was blood T cells: a sorted CD56 or NKG2C T cell subset, CD4+ or CD8+ T cells, or bulk PBMC T cells (not recorded which). This TCR was recovered from a man younger than 35 in good health. This chain uses TRBV6-1 with TRBJ2-7; TCRdb picks TRBD1, but there is no DNA to check that call. CDR3 loop: CASSRWTGGGHEQYF.